Listed below are T cell receptor beta chains from one sample, sequenced in a study of regulatory T cells in long-lasting Graves disease. Each CDR3 protein gets one entry after TCRdb re-called the multiplex PCR reads with MiXCR. The sample lists some 420,000 distinct CDR3 sequences, approximately 23% occurring once. Source: peripheral blood mononuclear cells (PBMCs), taken when the disease was refractory, from a patient treated with antithyroid drugs. The receptors here all came from a female donor with Graves disease. The CDR3 runs from the conserved cysteine through the conserved F or W. The order of the fields is V gene, J gene, D gene, clone size, CDR3 protein, CDR3 DNA. The D gene is left open where the match is weak. The size of a clone is reported for some rows only, either as once, few or many, or as a class for expanded clones.

>TRBV5-1|TRBJ1-5|-|-
CASSLDGGGSNQPQHF
TGCGCCAGCAGCTTGGATGGGGGGGGTAGCAATCAGCCCCAGCATTTT
>TRBV29-1|TRBJ1-1|-|many
CSVVQGTMNTEAFF
TGCAGCGTTGTTCAGGGTACCATGAACACTGAAGCTTTCTTT
>TRBV2|TRBJ1-1|-|many
CATRQTMNTEAFF
TGTGCCACCAGACAGACTATGAACACTGAAGCTTTCTTT
>TRBV19|TRBJ2-5|-|many
CASSIQGHQETQYF
TGTGCCAGTAGTATACAGGGCCACCAAGAGACCCAGTACTTC
>TRBV7-2|TRBJ1-4|-|-
CASSLEGTVRGEKLFF
TGTGCCAGCAGCTTAGAAGGGACGGTGCGAGGGGAAAAACTGTTTTTT
>TRBV20-1|TRBJ2-1|TRBD2|-
CSAELAVSSYNEQFF
TGCAGTGCTGAACTAGCGGTTAGCTCCTACAATGAGCAGTTCTTC
>TRBV25-1|TRBJ1-2|TRBD1|-
CASGYRQGPNYGYTF
TGTGCCAGCGGGTATAGACAGGGACCCAACTATGGCTACACCTTC
>TRBV28|TRBJ1-5|-|many
CASRADNSNQPQHF
TGTGCCAGCAGGGCCGACAATAGCAATCAGCCCCAGCATTTT
>TRBV20-1|TRBJ1-5|-|-
CSASRAGPENQPQHF
TGCAGTGCTAGTCGGGCGGGCCCCGAGAATCAGCCCCAGCATTTT
>TRBV7-9|TRBJ2-7|-|-
CASSLGSGLAEQYF
TGTGCCAGCAGCTTAGGATCTGGGTTAGCCGAGCAGTACTTC
>TRBV10-3|TRBJ2-7|-|many
CAISKSGGEDEQYF
TGTGCCATCAGTAAAAGTGGAGGGGAGGACGAGCAGTACTTC
>TRBV30|TRBJ2-5|-|once
CAWSLGGLTETQYF
TGTGCCTGGAGTCTTGGGGGCCTAACGGAGACCCAGTACTTC
>TRBV7-9|TRBJ2-7|TRBD1|-
CASSLATGISYEQYF
TGTGCCAGCAGCTTAGCGACAGGGATATCCTACGAGCAGTACTTC
>TRBV5-1|TRBJ1-6|-|-
CASSLGGGGSPLHF
TGCGCCAGCAGCTTGGGAGGAGGAGGATCACCCCTCCACTTT
>TRBV6-6|TRBJ1-5|TRBD1|few
CASSYSMTGANQPQHF
TGTGCCAGCAGTTACTCGATGACAGGGGCCAATCAGCCCCAGCATTTT
>TRBV12-3/TRBV12-4|TRBJ1-1|-|-
CASEMAPEAFF
TGTGCCAGCGAGATGGCCCCTGAAGCTTTCTTT
>TRBV12-3/TRBV12-4|TRBJ1-2|-|many
CASSSSRATSYTF
TGTGCCAGCAGTTCCTCCCGGGCTACGAGCTACACCTTC
>TRBV7-2|TRBJ2-6|-|many
CASFEYSGANVLTF
TGTGCCAGCTTCGAATACTCTGGGGCCAACGTCCTGACTTTC
>TRBV7-2|TRBJ2-5|TRBD2|many
CASSLGLAGGGETQYF
TGTGCCAGCAGCCTGGGACTAGCGGGGGGCGGGGAGACCCAGTACTTC
>TRBV20-1|TRBJ2-2|TRBD2|-
CSARTSGGTGELFF
TGCAGTGCTAGAACTAGCGGGGGGACCGGGGAGCTGTTTTTT
>TRBV29-1|TRBJ1-3|TRBD1|few
CSVATGSGNTIYF
TGCAGCGTTGCGACAGGGTCTGGAAACACCATATATTTT
>TRBV4-1|TRBJ1-5|-|-
CASSQDPLSNQPQHF
TGCGCCAGCAGCCAAGATCCCCTTAGCAATCAGCCCCAGCATTTT
>TRBV29-1|TRBJ2-1|TRBD1|-
CSVAGQGAGWNEQFF
TGCAGCGTCGCGGGACAGGGGGCAGGCTGGAATGAGCAGTTCTTC
>TRBV7-2|TRBJ2-3|-|-
CASSLVPSLTTDTQYF
TGTGCCAGCAGCTTAGTCCCTAGCTTAACCACAGATACGCAGTATTTT
>TRBV4-3|TRBJ2-2|-|few
CASSQFRVTAGELFF
TGCGCCAGCAGCCAATTTAGGGTAACGGCCGGGGAGCTGTTTTTT
>TRBV5-1|TRBJ1-2|-|-
CASSFGGDYTF
TGCGCCAGCAGCTTCGGCGGCGACTACACCTTC
>TRBV7-9|TRBJ2-2|TRBD2|-
CASSFRALAGVAGTGELFF
TGTGCCAGCAGCTTTCGAGCGCTAGCGGGAGTAGCGGGCACCGGGGAGCTGTTTTTT
>TRBV6-5|TRBJ2-2|-|many
CASSYGLGELFF
TGTGCCAGCAGTTACGGTCTGGGGGAGCTGTTTTTT
>TRBV28|TRBJ2-5|-|many
CASSSKISSETETQYF
TGTGCCAGCAGTTCTAAAATCTCCTCGGAAACGGAGACCCAGTACTTC
>TRBV28|TRBJ1-2|-|many
CASYKQGILNYGYTF
TGTGCCAGCTATAAACAGGGAATCCTTAACTATGGCTACACCTTC
>TRBV30|TRBJ1-5|TRBD1|-
CAWSADRDSNQPQHF
TGTGCCTGGAGTGCGGACAGGGATAGCAATCAGCCCCAGCATTTT
>TRBV20-1|TRBJ2-7|-|-
CSARRQGGPDEQYF
TGCAGTGCTAGGAGGCAGGGGGGGCCAGACGAGCAGTACTTC
>TRBV19|TRBJ1-5|-|many
CASDDDNQPQHF
TGTGCCAGTGATGATGATAATCAGCCCCAGCATTTT
>TRBV19|TRBJ1-5|TRBD1|few
CASTDRGQPQHF
TGTGCCAGTACGGACAGGGGGCAGCCCCAGCATTTT
>TRBV7-2|TRBJ2-2|-|-
CASSLTWRHTGELFF
TGTGCCAGCAGCTTAACCTGGCGGCACACCGGGGAGCTGTTTTTT
>TRBV30|TRBJ1-4|TRBD1|many
CAWSKQGEKLFF
TGTGCCTGGAGTAAACAGGGGGAAAAACTGTTTTTT
>TRBV7-3|TRBJ2-3|-|-
CASSLTVSTDTQYF
TGTGCCAGCAGCCTGACCGTGAGCACAGATACGCAGTATTTT